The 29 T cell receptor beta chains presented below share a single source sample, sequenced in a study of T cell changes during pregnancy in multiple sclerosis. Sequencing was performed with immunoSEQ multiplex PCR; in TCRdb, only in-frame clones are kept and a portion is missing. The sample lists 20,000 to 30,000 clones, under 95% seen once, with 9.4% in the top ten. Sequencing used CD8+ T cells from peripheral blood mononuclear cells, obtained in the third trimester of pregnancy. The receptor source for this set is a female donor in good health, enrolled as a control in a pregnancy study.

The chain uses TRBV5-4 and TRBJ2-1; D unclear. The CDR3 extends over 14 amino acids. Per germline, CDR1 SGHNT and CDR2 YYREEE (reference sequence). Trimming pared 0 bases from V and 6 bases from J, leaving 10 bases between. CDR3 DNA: TGTGCCAGCAGCTTGGTGGGCTACCGCAATGAGCAGTTCTTC. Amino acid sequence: CASSLVGYRNEQFF.

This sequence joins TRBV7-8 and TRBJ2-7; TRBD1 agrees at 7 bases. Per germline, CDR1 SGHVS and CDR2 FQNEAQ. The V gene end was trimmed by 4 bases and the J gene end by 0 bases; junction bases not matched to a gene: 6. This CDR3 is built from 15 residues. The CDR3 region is CASSSLTGTSYEQYF. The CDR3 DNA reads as TGTGCCAGCAGCTCCTTGACAGGGACCTCCTACGAGCAGTACTTC. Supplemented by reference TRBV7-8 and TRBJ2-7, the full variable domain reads GAGVSQSPRYKVAKRGQDVALRCDPISGHVSLFWYQQALGQGPEFLTYFQNEAQLDKSGLPSDRFFAERPEGSVSTLKIQRTQQEDSAVYLCASSSLTGTSYEQYFGPGTRLTVT.

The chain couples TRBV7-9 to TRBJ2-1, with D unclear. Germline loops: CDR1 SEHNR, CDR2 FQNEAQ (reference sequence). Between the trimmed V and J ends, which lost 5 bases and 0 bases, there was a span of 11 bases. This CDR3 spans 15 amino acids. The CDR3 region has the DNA TGTGCCAGCAGCGCTTCAGAAACCTCCTACAATGAGCAGTTCTTC. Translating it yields CASSASETSYNEQFF. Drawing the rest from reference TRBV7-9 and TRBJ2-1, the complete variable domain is DTGVSQNPRHKITKRGQNVTFRCDPISEHNRLYWYRQTLGQGPEFLTYFQNEAQLEKSRLLSDRFSAERPKGSFSTLEIQRTEQGDSAMYLCASSASETSYNEQFFGPGTRLTVL.

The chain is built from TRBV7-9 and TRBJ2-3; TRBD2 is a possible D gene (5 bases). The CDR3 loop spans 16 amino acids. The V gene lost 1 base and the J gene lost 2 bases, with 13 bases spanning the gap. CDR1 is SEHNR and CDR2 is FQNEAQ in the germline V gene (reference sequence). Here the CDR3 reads CASSLVREGPTDTQYF. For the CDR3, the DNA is TGTGCCAGCAGCTTAGTGAGGGAAGGGCCCACAGATACGCAGTATTTT.

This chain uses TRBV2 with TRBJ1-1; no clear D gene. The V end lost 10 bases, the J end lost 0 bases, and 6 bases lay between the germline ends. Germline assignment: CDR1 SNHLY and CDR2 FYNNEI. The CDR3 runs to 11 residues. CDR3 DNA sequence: TGTGCCACCCCAGTGAACACTGAAGCTTTCTTT. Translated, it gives CATPVNTEAFF.

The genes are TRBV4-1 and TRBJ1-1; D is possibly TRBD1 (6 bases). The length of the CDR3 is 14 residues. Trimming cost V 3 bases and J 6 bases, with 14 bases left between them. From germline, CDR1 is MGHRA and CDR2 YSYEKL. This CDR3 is CASSQLARGSEAFF. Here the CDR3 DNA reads TGCGCCAGCAGCCAGTTAGCCAGGGGCTCTGAAGCTTTCTTT.

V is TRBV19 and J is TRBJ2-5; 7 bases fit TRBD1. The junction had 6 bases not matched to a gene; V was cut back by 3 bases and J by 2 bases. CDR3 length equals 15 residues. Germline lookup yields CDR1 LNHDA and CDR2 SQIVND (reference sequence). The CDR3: CASSMGPGQQETQYF. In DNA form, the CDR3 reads TGTGCCAGTAGTATGGGCCCGGGACAGCAAGAGACCCAGTACTTC.

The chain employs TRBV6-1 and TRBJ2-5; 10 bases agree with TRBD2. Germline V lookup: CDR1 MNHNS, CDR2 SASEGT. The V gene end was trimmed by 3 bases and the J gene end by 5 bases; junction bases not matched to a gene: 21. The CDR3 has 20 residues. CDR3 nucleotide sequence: TGTGCCAGCAGTGAGCGGGTTGTGGCTAGCGGGAGCCAAAGAGGGGAGACCCAGTACTTC. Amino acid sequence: CASSERVVASGSQRGETQYF.

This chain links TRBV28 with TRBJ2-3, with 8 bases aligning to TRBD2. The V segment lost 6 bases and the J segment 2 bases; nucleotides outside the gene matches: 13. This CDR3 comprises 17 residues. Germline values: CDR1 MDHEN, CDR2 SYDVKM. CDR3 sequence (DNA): TGTGCCAGCAGCCAAAGGTCCCGCGGGAGGTTCACAGATACGCAGTATTTT. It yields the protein CASSQRSRGRFTDTQYF.

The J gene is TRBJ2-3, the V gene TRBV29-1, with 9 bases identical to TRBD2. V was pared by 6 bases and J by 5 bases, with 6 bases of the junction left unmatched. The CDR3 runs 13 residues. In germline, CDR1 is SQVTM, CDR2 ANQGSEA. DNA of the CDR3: TGCAGCGTCTTTAGCGGGAGTGGAGATACGCAGTATTTT. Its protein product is CSVFSGSGDTQYF.

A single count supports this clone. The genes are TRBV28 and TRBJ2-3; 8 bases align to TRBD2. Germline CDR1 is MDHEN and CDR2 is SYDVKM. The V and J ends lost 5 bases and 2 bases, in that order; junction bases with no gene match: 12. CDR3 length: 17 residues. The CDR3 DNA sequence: TGTGCCAGCAGTGGCCGCGAGTACGGGGGGGCCACAGATACGCAGTATTTT. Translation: CASSGREYGGATDTQYF.

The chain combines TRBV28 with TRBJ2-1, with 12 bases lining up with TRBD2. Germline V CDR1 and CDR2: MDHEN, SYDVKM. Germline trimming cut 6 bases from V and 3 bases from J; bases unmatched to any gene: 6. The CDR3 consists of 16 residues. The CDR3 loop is CASSRGTSGFYNEQFF. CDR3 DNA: TGTGCCAGCAGCCGGGGGACTAGCGGGTTCTACAATGAGCAGTTCTTC.

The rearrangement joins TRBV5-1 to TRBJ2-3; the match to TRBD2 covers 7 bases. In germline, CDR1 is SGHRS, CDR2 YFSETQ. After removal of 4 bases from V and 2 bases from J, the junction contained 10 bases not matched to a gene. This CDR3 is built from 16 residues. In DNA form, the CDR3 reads TGCGCCAGCAGCGGGCGAGCTAGCGGCTCCACAGATACGCAGTATTTT. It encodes CASSGRASGSTDTQYF.

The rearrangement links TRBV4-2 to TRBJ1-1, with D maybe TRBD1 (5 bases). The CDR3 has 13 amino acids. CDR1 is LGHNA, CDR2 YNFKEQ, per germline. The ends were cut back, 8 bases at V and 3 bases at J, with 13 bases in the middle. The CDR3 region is CASGGLGDTEAFF. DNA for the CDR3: TGTGCCAGCGGGGGGTTAGGGGACACTGAAGCTTTCTTT.

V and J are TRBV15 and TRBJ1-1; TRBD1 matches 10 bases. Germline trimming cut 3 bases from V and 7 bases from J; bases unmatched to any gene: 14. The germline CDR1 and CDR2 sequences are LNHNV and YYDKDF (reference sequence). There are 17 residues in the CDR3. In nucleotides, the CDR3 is TGTGCCACCAGCAGCCTAGACAGGGGGCTTTATCTTGTTGAAGCTTTCTTT. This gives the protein CATSSLDRGLYLVEAFF.

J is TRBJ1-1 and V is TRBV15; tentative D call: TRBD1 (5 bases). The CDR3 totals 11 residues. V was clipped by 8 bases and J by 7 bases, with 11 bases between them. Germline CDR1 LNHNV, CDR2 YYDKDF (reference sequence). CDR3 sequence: CATLGGGEAFF. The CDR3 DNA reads TGTGCCACCTTGGGGGGGGGTGAAGCTTTCTTT.

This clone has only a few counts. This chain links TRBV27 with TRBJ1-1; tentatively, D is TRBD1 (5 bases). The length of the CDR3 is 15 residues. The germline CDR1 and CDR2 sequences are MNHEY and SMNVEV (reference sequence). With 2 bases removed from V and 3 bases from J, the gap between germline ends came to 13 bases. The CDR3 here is CASSLRPGRDTEAFF. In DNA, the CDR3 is TGTGCCAGCAGTTTACGCCCAGGGAGGGACACTGAAGCTTTCTTT.

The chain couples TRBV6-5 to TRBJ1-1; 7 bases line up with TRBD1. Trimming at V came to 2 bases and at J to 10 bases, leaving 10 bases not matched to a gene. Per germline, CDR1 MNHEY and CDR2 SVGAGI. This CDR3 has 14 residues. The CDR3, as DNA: TGTGCCAGCAGTTACCTTGCGACAGGGCTCGGAGCTTTCTTT. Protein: CASSYLATGLGAFF.

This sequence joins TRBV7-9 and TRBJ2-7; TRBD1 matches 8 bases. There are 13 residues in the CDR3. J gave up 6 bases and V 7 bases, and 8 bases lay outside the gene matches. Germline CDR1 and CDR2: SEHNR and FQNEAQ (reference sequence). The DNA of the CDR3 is TGTGCCAGCACCGGACAGGGAGTGGGCGAGCAGTACTTC. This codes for CASTGQGVGEQYF.

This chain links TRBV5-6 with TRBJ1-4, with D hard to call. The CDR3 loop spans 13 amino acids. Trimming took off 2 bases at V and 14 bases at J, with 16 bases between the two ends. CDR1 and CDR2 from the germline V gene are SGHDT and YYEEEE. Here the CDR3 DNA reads TGTGCCAGCAGCTTCAAGTCCCCTAGATTGCTGTTTTTT. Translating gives CASSFKSPRLLFF.

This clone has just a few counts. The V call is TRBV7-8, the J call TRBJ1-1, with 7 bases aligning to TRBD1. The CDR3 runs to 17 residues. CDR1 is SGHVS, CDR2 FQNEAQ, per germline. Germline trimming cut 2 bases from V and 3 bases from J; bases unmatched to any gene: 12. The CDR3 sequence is CASSLRGTALPHTEAFF. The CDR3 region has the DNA TGTGCCAGCAGCTTACGCGGGACAGCCCTGCCACACACTGAAGCTTTCTTT.

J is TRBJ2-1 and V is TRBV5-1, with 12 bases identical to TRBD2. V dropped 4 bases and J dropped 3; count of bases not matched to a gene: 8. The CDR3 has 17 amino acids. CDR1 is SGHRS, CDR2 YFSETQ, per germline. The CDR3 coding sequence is TGCGCCAGCAGCACCGGACTAGCGGGATTGTTCTACAATGAGCAGTTCTTC. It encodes CASSTGLAGLFYNEQFF.

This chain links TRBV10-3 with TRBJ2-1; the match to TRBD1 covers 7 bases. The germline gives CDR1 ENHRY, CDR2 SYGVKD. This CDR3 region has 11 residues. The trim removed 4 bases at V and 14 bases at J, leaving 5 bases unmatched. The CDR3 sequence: CAISGPGTEFF. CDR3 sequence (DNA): TGTGCCATCAGTGGCCCCGGGACAGAGTTCTTC.

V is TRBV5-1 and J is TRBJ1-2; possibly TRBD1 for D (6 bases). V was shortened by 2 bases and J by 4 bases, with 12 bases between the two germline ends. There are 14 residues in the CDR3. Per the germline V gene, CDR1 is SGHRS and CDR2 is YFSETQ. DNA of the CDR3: TGCGCCAGCAGCTTAACAGGGAGTGGCTATGGCTACACCTTC. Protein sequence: CASSLTGSGYGYTF. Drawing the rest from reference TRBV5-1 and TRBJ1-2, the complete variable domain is KAGVTQTPRYLIKTRGQQVTLSCSPISGHRSVSWYQQTPGQGLQFLFEYFSETQRNKGNFPGRFSGRQFSNSRSEMNVSTLELGDSALYLCASSLTGSGYGYTFGSGTRLTVV.

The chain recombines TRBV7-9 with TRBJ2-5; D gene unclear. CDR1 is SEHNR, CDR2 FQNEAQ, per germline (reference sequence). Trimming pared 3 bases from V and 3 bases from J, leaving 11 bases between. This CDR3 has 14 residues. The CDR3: CASSLSPQEETQYF. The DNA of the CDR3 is TGTGCCAGCAGCTTGTCTCCCCAGGAAGAGACCCAGTACTTC.

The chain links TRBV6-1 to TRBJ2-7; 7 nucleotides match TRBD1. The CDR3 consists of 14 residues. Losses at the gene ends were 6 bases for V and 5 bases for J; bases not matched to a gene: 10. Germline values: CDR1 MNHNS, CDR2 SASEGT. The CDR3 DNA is TGTGCCAGCAGCCCTGACAGGGAATCAGACGAGCAGTACTTC. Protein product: CASSPDRESDEQYF.

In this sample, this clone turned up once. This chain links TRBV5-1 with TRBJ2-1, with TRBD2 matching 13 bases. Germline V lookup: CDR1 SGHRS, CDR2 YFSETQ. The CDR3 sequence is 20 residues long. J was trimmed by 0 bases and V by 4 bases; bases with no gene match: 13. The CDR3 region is CASSGLGLAGLGSSYNEQFF. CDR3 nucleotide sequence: TGCGCCAGCAGCGGACTGGGACTAGCGGGATTGGGGAGCTCCTACAATGAGCAGTTCTTC.

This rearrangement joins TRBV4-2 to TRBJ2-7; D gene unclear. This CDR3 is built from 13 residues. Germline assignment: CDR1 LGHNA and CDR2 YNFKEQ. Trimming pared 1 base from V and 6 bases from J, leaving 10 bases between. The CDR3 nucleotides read TGTGCCAGCAGCCAAGGAAGGAGATCCGAGCAGTACTTC. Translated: CASSQGRRSEQYF.

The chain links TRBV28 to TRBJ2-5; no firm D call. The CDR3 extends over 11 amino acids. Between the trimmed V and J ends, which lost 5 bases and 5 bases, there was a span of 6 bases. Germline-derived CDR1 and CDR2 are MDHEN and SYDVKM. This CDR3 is CASSNSETQYF. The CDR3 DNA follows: TGTGCCAGCAGTAACAGTGAGACCCAGTACTTC.